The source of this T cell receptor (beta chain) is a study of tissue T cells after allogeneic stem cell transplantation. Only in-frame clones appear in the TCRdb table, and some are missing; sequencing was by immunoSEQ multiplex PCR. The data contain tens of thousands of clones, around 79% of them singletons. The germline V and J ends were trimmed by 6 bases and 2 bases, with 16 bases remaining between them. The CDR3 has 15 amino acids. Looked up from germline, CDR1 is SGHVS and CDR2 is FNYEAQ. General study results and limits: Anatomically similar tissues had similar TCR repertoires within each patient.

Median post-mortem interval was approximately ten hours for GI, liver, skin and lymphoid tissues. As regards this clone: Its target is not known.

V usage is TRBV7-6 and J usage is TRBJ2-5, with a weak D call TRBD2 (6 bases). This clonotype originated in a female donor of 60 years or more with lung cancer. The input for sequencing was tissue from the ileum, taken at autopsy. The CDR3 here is CASSSQGLGQETQYF. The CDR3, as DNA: TGTGCCAGCAGTTCTCAGGGACTTGGACAAGAGACCCAGTACTTC.